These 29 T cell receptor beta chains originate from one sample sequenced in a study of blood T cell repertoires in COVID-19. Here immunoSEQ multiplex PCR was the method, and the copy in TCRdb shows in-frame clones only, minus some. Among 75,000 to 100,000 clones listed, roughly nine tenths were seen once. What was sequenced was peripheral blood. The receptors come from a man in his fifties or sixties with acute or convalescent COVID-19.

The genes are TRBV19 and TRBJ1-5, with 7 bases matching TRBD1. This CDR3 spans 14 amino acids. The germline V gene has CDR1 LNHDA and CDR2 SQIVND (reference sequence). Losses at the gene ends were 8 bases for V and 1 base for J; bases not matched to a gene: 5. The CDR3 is CASGLQGSNQPQHF. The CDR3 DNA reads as TGTGCCAGTGGACTACAGGGGAGCAATCAGCCCCAGCATTTT.

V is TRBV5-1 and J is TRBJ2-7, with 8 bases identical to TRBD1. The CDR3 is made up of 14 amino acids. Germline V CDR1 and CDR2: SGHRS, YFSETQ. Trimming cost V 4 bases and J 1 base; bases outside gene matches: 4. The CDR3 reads CASSLDRGSYEQYF. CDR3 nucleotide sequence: TGCGCCAGCAGCCTAGACAGGGGTTCCTACGAGCAGTACTTC.

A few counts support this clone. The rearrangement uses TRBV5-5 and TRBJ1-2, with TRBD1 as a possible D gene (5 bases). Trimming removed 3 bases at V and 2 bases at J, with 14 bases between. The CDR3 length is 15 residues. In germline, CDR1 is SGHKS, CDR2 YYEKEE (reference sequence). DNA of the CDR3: TGTGCCAGCAGCTCCGGAGGGACGGCCAACTATGGCTACACCTTC. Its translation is CASSSGGTANYGYTF. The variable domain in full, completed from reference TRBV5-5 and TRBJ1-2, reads DAGVTQSPTHLIKTRGQQVTLRCSPISGHKSVSWYQQVLGQGPQFIFQYYEKEERGRGNFPDRFSARQFPNYSSELNVNALLLGDSALYLCASSSGGTANYGYTFGSGTRLTVV.

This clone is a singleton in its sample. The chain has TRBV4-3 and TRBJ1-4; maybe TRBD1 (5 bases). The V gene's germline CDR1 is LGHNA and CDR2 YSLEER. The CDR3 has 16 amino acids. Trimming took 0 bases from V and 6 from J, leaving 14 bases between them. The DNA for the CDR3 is TGCGCCAGCAGCCAAGATATTCCCAGGGAGGATGAAAAACTGTTTTTT. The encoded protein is CASSQDIPREDEKLFF.

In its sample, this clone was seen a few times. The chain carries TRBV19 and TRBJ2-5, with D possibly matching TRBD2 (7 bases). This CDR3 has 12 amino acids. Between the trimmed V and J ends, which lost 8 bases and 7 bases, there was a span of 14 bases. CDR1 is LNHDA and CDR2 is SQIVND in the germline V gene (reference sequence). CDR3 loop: CASVGGGGTQYF. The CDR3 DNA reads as TGTGCCAGTGTAGGGGGGGGCGGGACCCAGTACTTC.

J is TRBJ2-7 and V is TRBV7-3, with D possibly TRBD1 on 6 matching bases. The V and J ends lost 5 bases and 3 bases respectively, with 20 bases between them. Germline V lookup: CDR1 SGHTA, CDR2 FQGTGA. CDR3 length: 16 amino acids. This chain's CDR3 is CASSAGRGQDSYEQYF. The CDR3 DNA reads TGTGCCAGCAGCGCCGGACGGGGACAAGATAGCTACGAGCAGTACTTC.

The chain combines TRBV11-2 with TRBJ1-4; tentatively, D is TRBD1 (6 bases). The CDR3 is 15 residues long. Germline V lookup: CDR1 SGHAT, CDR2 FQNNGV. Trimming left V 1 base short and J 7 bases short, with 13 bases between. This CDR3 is CASSLGTGQGEKLFF. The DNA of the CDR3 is TGTGCCAGCAGCTTAGGCACAGGGCAGGGTGAAAAACTGTTTTTT.

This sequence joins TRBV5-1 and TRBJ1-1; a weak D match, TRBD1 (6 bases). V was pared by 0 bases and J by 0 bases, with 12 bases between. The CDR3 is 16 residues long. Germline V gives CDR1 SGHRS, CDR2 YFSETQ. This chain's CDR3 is CASSLALTGMNTEAFF. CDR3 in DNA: TGCGCCAGCAGCTTGGCCCTGACAGGAATGAACACTGAAGCTTTCTTT.

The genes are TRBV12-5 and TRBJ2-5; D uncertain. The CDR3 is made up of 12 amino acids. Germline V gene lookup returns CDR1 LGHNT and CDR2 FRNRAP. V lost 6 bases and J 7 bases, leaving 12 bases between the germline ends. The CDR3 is CASGLKTGTQYF. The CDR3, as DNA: TGTGCTAGTGGCCTGAAAACCGGGACCCAGTACTTC.

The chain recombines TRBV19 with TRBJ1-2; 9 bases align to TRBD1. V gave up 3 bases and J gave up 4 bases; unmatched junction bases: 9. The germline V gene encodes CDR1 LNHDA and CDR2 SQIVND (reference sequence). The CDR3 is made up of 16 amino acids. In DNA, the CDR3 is TGTGCCAGTAGTATCAATCAGGGACAGGGCCCCTATGGCTACACCTTC. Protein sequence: CASSINQGQGPYGYTF.

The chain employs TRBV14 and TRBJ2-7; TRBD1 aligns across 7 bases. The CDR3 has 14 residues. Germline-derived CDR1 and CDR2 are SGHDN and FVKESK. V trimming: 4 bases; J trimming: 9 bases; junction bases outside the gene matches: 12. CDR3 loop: CASSRLGRDSGQYF. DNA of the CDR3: TGTGCCAGCAGCCGACTTGGCCGGGACAGCGGGCAGTACTTC.

CDR3 nucleotides: TGTGCCAGCAGCCGGGGACAGGGCTCCTACAATGAGCAGTTCTTC. Protein: CASSRGQGSYNEQFF. The V call is TRBV27, the J call TRBJ2-1; 9 bases map to TRBD1. CDR3 length: 15 amino acids. Trimming cost V 6 bases and J 0 bases; bases outside gene matches: 3. Germline V gives CDR1 MNHEY, CDR2 SMNVEV (reference sequence).

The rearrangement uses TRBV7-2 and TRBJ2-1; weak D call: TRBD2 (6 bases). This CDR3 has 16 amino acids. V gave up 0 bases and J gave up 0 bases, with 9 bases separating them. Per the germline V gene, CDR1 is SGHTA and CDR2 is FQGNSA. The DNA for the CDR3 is TGTGCCAGCAGCTTAGCGGGGACTTACTCCTACAATGAGCAGTTCTTC. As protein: CASSLAGTYSYNEQFF.

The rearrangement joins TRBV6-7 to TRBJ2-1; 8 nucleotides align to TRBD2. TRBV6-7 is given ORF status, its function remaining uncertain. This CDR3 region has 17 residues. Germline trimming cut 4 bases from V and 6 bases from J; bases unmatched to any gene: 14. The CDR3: CASSSTHWRGVFNEQFF. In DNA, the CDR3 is TGTGCCAGCAGTTCCACTCATTGGCGGGGGGTTTTCAATGAGCAGTTCTTC.

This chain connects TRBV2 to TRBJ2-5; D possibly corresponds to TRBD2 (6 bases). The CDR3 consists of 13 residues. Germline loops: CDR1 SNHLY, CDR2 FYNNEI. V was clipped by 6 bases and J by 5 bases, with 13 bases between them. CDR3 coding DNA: TGTGCCAGCAGCTGGGAGGTCGTTGAGACCCAGTACTTC. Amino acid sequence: CASSWEVVETQYF.

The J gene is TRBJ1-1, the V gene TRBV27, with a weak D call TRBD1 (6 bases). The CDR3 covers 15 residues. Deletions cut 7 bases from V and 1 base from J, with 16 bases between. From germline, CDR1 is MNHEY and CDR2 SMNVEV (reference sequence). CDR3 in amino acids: CASKGGAITNTEAFF. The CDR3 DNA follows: TGTGCCAGCAAAGGGGGGGCCATCACGAACACTGAAGCTTTCTTT.

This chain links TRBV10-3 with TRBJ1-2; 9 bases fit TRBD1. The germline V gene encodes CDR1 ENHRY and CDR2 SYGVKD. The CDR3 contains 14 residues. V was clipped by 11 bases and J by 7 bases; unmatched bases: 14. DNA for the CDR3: TGTGCCTCGTTACAGGGGGCGGAGATAAGTGGCTACACCTTC. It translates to CASLQGAEISGYTF.

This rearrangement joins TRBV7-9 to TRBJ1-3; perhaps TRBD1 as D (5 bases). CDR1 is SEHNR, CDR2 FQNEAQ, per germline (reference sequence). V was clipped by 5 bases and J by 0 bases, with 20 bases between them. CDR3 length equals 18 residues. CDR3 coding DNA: TGTGCCAGCAGCCCTGATCTCGACAGCGTGAACTCTGGAAACACCATATATTTT. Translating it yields CASSPDLDSVNSGNTIYF.

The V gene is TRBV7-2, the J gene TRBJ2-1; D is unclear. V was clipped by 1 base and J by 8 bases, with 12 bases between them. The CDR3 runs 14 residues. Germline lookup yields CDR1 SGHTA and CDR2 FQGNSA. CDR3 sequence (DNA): TGTGCCAGCAGCTTAGACGCGGTGGCGGATGAGCAGTTCTTC. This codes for CASSLDAVADEQFF.

The CDR3 sequence is CASSLGHRDQGGYTF. CDR3 nucleotide sequence: TGTGCCAGCAGTTTAGGCCACAGGGATCAAGGTGGCTACACCTTC. The chain joins TRBV6-2 or TRBV6-3 to TRBJ1-2, with a possible D match to TRBD1 (6 bases). The CDR3 contains 15 residues. Germline V gives CDR1 MNHEY, CDR2 SVGEGT. V lost 4 bases and J 7 bases, leaving 19 bases between the germline ends.

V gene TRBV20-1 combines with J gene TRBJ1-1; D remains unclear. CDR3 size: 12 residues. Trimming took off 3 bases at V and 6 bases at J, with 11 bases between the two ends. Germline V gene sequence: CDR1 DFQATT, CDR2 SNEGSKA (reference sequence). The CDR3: CSASEGAAEAFF. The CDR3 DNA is TGCAGTGCTAGTGAGGGTGCGGCTGAAGCTTTCTTT.

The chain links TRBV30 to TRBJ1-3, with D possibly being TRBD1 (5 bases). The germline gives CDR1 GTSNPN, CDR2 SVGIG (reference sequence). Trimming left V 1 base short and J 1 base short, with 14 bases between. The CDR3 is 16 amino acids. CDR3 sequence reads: CAWSAFGGGSGNTIYF. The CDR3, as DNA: TGTGCCTGGAGTGCTTTCGGCGGGGGATCTGGAAACACCATATATTTT.

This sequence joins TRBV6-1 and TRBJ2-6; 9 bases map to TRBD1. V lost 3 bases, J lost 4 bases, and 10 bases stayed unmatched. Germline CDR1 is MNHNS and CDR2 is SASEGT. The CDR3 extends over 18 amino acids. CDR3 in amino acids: CASSDRDRAISGANVLTF. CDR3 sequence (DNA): TGTGCCAGCAGTGACCGGGACAGGGCAATCTCCGGGGCCAACGTCCTGACTTTC.

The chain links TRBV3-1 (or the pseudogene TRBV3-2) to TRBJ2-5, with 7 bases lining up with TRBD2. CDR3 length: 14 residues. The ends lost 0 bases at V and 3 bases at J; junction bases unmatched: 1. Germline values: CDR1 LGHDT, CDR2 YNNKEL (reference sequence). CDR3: CASSQEGGEETQYF. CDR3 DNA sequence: TGTGCCAGCAGCCAAGAGGGGGGGGAAGAGACCCAGTACTTC.

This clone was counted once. DNA of the CDR3: TGTGCCAGCAGTGCAGCGGGGGGCTACGAGCAGTACTTC. Its translation is CASSAAGGYEQYF. The J gene is TRBJ2-7, the V gene TRBV12-3 or TRBV12-4, with TRBD2 identical over 9 bases. Losses at the gene ends were 5 bases for V and 3 bases for J; bases not matched to a gene: 2. The CDR3 runs 13 residues.

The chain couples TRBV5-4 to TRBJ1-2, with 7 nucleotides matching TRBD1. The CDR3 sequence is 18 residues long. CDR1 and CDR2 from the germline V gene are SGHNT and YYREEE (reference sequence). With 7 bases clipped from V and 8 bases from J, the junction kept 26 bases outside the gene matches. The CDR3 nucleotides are TGTGCCAGCGGACCCAGCCCTATGGAGAGGGGCACAGGGGAAGGCTACACCTTC. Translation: CASGPSPMERGTGEGYTF.

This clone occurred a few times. In DNA form, the CDR3 reads TGCGCCAGCAGCCGTGGTAGCGACGGGGAAAAACTGTTTTTT. Translating it yields CASSRGSDGEKLFF. This rearrangement joins TRBV4-3 to TRBJ1-4; unclear D gene. The V gene lost 4 bases and the J gene lost 8 bases, with 14 bases spanning the gap. The germline gives CDR1 LGHNA, CDR2 YSLEER. This CDR3 is 14 amino acids long.

CDR3 in amino acids: CASSQAPTSGGSNNEQFF. In nucleotides, the CDR3 is TGCGCCAGCAGCCAAGCGCCCACTAGCGGGGGGTCTAACAATGAGCAGTTCTTC. V is TRBV4-3 and J is TRBJ2-1; TRBD2 aligns across 12 bases. This CDR3 spans 18 amino acids. The V segment lost 1 base and the J segment 5 bases; nucleotides outside the gene matches: 9. Germline CDR1 and CDR2: LGHNA and YSLEER.

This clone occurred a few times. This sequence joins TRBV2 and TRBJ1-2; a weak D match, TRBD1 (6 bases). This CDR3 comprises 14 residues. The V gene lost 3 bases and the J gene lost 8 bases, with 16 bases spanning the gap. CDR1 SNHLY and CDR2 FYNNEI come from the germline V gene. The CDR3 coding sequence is TGTGCCAGCAGTGAGTGGGACAAGGGATCGGGCTACACCTTC. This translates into CASSEWDKGSGYTF. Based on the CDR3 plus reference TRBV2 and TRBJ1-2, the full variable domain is EPEVTQTPSHQVTQMGQEVILRCVPISNHLYFYWYRQILGQKVEFLVSFYNNEISEKSEIFDDQFSVERPDGSNFTLKIRSTKLEDSAMYFCASSEWDKGSGYTFGSGTRLTVV.